The present entry profiles one T cell receptor beta chain with its context. Clones were sequenced by immunoSEQ multiplex PCR, and TCRdb holds only the in-frame ones, with some missing. In the table there are 100,000 or so clones, nearly 90% of which are singletons. The data originate from a study of blood T cell repertoires in COVID-19. Study-wide background: PBMCs, B-cell-depleted T cells, or T cells provided the cDNA or gDNA that made up the material.

From germline, CDR1 is MGHRA and CDR2 YSYEKL. The CDR3 loop spans 13 amino acids. Deletions cut 0 bases from V and 7 bases from J, with 10 bases between. The genes are TRBV4-1 and TRBJ2-7; TRBD1 is a possible D gene (6 bases). The clonotype was recovered from a man aged 50 to 59 with active COVID-19. Sequencing was performed on peripheral blood. The CDR3: CASSQDQGREQYF. The DNA for the CDR3 is TGCGCCAGCAGCCAAGATCAGGGGCGGGAGCAGTACTTC.